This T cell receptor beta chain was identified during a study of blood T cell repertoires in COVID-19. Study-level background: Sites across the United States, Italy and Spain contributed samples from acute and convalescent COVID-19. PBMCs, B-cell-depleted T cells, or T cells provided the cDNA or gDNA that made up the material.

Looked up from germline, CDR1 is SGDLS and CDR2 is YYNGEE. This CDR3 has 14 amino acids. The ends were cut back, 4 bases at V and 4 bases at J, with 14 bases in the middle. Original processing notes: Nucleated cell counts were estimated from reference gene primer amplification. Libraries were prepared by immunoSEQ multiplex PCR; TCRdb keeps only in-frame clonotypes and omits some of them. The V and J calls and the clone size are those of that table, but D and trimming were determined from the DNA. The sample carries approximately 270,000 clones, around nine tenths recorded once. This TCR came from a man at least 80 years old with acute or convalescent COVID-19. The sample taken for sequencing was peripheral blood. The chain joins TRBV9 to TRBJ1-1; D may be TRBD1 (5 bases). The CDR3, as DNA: TGTGCCAGCAGCTTTGGTCAGGGCCCCACTGAAGCTTTCTTT. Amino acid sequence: CASSFGQGPTEAFF.